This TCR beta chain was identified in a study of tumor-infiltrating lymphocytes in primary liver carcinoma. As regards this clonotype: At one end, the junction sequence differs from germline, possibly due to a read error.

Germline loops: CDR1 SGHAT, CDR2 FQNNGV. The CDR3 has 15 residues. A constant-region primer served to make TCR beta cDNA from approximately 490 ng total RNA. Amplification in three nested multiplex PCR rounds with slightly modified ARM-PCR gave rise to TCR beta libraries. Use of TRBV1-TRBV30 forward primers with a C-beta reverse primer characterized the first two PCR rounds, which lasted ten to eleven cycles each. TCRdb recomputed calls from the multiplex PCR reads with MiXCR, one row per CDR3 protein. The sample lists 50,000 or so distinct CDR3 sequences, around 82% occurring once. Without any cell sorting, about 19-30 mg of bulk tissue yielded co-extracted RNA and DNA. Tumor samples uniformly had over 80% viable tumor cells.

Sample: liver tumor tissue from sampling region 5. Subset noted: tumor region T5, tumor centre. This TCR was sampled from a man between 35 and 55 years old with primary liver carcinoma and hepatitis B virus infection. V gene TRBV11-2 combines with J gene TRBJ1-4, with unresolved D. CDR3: CTSSLLTGRSERLFF. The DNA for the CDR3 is TGTACCAGCAGCTTGCTGACGGGCCGTAGTGAGAGACTGTTTTTT.